This TCR beta chain was captured in a study of T-cell memory formation after mild COVID-19. Findings of the study overall: The appearance of some responding clones in pre-infection memory suggested that cross-reactive memory joined. Clones which contracted sat mainly in CM and EM if CD4+, and in EMRA if CD8+.

With regard to this clonotype: The antigen remains undetermined.

This CDR3 has 15 residues. Per germline, CDR1 SGHNT and CDR2 YYREEE (reference sequence). With 0 bases clipped from V and 7 bases from J, the junction kept 6 bases outside the gene matches. The 5'RACE method, run with constant-segment primers, produced TCR alpha and TCR beta cDNA libraries (carrying sample barcodes and UMIs). MiXCR was run by TCRdb on the 5' RACE reads, yielding one entry per CDR3 protein. Seen here are hundreds of thousands of distinct CDR3 sequences, under 20% observed once, and the top ten hold around 12%. Sequencing input: PBMCs or a T cell subset sorted from them (not recorded which). The source is an adult woman who had mild COVID-19 (a few samples of this study predate the infection). Cell type and time point are not known. V is TRBV5-4 and J is TRBJ2-2, with 7 bases matching TRBD2. This CDR3 reads CASSLGGGPVGELFF. CDR3 sequence (DNA): TGTGCCAGCAGCTTGGGGGGAGGGCCCGTCGGGGAGCTGTTTTTT.